Presented here are 23 T cell receptor beta chains from one specimen sequenced in a study of OX40 agonist ivuxolimab in advanced cancers. The method was immunoSEQ multiplex PCR; TCRdb's version includes in-frame clones alone and lacks a portion of them. Of about 83,000 clones listed, around 90% are singletons. This material consisted of CD4+ or CD8+ T cells sorted from blood, taken in a trial of the OX40 agonist ivuxolimab. These receptors were obtained from an adult with an advanced solid tumor such as melanoma, head and neck, liver or kidney cancer.

The chain is built from TRBV9 and TRBJ2-1; 8 nucleotides agree with TRBD2. This CDR3 comprises 15 residues. Unmatched junction bases numbered 1, after V lost 0 bases and J lost 2 bases. Germline V gene lookup returns CDR1 SGDLS and CDR2 YYNGEE. The CDR3: CASSVAGGPYNEQFF. The CDR3 coding sequence is TGTGCCAGCAGCGTAGCGGGAGGGCCCTACAATGAGCAGTTCTTC.

This clone was seen just once. V gene TRBV28 combines with J gene TRBJ2-2; tentatively, D is TRBD2 (6 bases). V gave up 8 bases and J gave up 3 bases, with 19 bases separating them. The germline V gene encodes CDR1 MDHEN and CDR2 SYDVKM. The CDR3 runs to 16 residues. The DNA for the CDR3 is TGTGCCAGCCCATGGGAGGAGAAGCTCCACACCGGGGAGCTGTTTTTT. Protein: CASPWEEKLHTGELFF.

The chain carries TRBV27 and TRBJ2-1; TRBD1 matches 9 bases. J was trimmed by 6 bases and V by 3 bases; bases with no gene match: 9. From germline, CDR1 is MNHEY and CDR2 SMNVEV (reference sequence). CDR3 length: 16 amino acids. The CDR3 is CASSFQPGQGRNEQFF. DNA of the CDR3: TGTGCCAGCAGTTTTCAACCGGGACAGGGACGCAATGAGCAGTTCTTC.

The V gene is TRBV7-3, the J gene TRBJ1-1; no definite D call. The germline CDR1 and CDR2 sequences are SGHTA and FQGTGA. The CDR3 extends over 15 amino acids. The V end was cut by 2 bases, the J end by 3 bases, with 13 bases between. CDR3 sequence reads: CASSLVGSLDTEAFF. The CDR3 DNA sequence: TGTGCCAGCAGCTTAGTCGGCAGTCTGGACACTGAAGCTTTCTTT.

V usage is TRBV28 and J usage is TRBJ1-5; weak D call: TRBD1 (6 bases). The V end was cut by 6 bases, the J end by 5 bases, with 11 bases between. The germline gives CDR1 MDHEN, CDR2 SYDVKM. The CDR3 has 13 amino acids. CDR3 in amino acids: CASRSRGYQPQHF. CDR3 nucleotide sequence: TGTGCCAGCAGGTCCAGGGGTTATCAGCCCCAGCATTTT. The variable domain in full, with the rest retrieved from reference TRBV28 and TRBJ1-5, is DVKVTQSSRYLVKRTGEKVFLECVQDMDHENMFWYRQDPGLGLRLIYFSYDVKMKEKGDIPEGYSVSREKKERFSLILESASTNQTSMYLCASRSRGYQPQHFGDGTRLSIL.

The V call is TRBV9, the J call TRBJ1-1; D is possibly TRBD1 (6 bases). Germline V gives CDR1 SGDLS, CDR2 YYNGEE. The V end was cut by 0 bases, the J end by 3 bases, with 12 bases between. The CDR3 is 15 residues long. The CDR3 reads CASSVEPGADTEAFF. Written as DNA, the CDR3 is TGTGCCAGCAGCGTAGAACCAGGGGCCGACACTGAAGCTTTCTTT.

The J gene is TRBJ2-1, the V gene TRBV27, with 9 bases aligning to TRBD2. This CDR3 has 15 residues. The germline CDR1 and CDR2 sequences are MNHEY and SMNVEV (reference sequence). The junction had 5 bases not matched to a gene; V was cut back by 4 bases and J by 4 bases. The CDR3 loop reads CASSSGTSSYNEQFF. DNA for the CDR3: TGTGCCAGCAGTTCAGGGACTAGCTCTTACAATGAGCAGTTCTTC.

J is TRBJ2-4 and V is TRBV10-3; 11 nucleotides line up with TRBD1. The ends lost 3 bases at V and 3 bases at J; junction bases unmatched: 4. The CDR3 totals 16 residues. Looked up from germline, CDR1 is ENHRY and CDR2 is SYGVKD. The CDR3 bases are TGTGCCATCAGTGAAAGGACAGGGGGCGACAAAAACATTCAGTACTTC. Amino acids: CAISERTGGDKNIQYF.

This clone is a singleton in its sample. The gene calls are TRBV11-2 and TRBJ2-3; 8 bases are a match to TRBD2. This CDR3 has 15 residues. The germline gives CDR1 SGHAT, CDR2 FQNNGV. V lost 5 bases, J lost 6 bases, and 10 bases stayed unmatched. DNA for the CDR3: TGTGCCAGCAGCGTAACTAGCGGAGGCCGGGATACGCAGTATTTT. Translating gives CASSVTSGGRDTQYF. The complete variable domain, with remaining parts taken from reference TRBV11-2 and TRBJ2-3, reads EAGVAQSPRYKIIEKRQSVAFWCNPISGHATLYWYQQILGQGPKLLIQFQNNGVVDDSQLPKDRFSAERLKGVDSTLKIQPAKLEDSAVYLCASSVTSGGRDTQYFGPGTRLTVL.

A remark on this clone: The junction does not match germline at one end; this may be a read error. The genes are TRBV7-8 and TRBJ1-2; a weak D match, TRBD1 (6 bases). Germline V gene data show CDR1 as SGHVS and CDR2 as FQNEAQ. The CDR3 loop spans 13 amino acids. CDR3 amino acids: CASSLEGGTRQWF. CDR3 sequence (DNA): TGTGCCAGCAGCTTAGAGGGGGGCACTAGACAGTGGTTC.

The rearrangement uses TRBV6-6 and TRBJ2-1, with 11 bases fitting TRBD2. The CDR3 has 15 amino acids. V lost 5 bases, J lost 2 bases, and 2 bases stayed unmatched. Germline V lookup: CDR1 MNHNY, CDR2 SVGAGI (reference sequence). The CDR3 loop reads CASSDSGGAYNEQFF. The DNA for the CDR3 is TGTGCCAGCAGTGATAGCGGGGGGGCCTACAATGAGCAGTTCTTC.

This clone was detected once. V is TRBV6-1 and J is TRBJ2-7; weak D call: TRBD2 (6 bases). Trimming shortened V by 6 bases and J by 5 bases, and 17 bases separated the two germline ends. This CDR3 is 14 amino acids long. Germline V gene sequence: CDR1 MNHNS, CDR2 SASEGT. CDR3 sequence reads: CASRVRLEFHEQYV. The CDR3 DNA sequence: TGTGCCAGCAGAGTCAGACTAGAGTTCCACGAGCAGTACGTC.

The chain is built from TRBV30 and TRBJ2-1; D remains ambiguous. Trimming removed 3 bases from V and 6 bases from J, with 6 bases in between. Germline CDR1 is GTSNPN and CDR2 is SVGIG (reference sequence). The CDR3 is 11 amino acids. The CDR3 sequence is CAWSAFNEQFF. As DNA, the CDR3 is TGTGCCTGGAGCGCTTTCAATGAGCAGTTCTTC.

The chain couples TRBV9 to TRBJ1-1, with no clear D. The CDR3 loop spans 14 amino acids. Between the trimmed V and J ends, which lost 3 bases and 5 bases, there was a span of 14 bases. CDR1 SGDLS and CDR2 YYNGEE come from the germline V gene. DNA for the CDR3: TGTGCCAGCAGCGCGGGCCCCCAAGGAACTGAAGCTTTCTTT. This gives the protein CASSAGPQGTEAFF.

The chain joins TRBV6-6 to TRBJ2-7, with no clear D. Trimming cost V 0 bases and J 6 bases, with 3 bases left between them. This CDR3 comprises 11 residues. Per germline, CDR1 MNHNY and CDR2 SVGAGI (reference sequence). The CDR3 sequence: CASSYSGEQYV. In nucleotides, the CDR3 is TGTGCCAGCAGTTACTCCGGCGAGCAGTACGTC.

This chain uses TRBV28 with TRBJ1-6; tentatively, D is TRBD1 (5 bases). The CDR3 consists of 15 residues. The germline gives CDR1 MDHEN, CDR2 SYDVKM. Trimming removed 8 bases from V and 0 bases from J, with 11 bases in between. CDR3 loop: CASQTASSYNSPLHF. The CDR3, as DNA: TGTGCCAGCCAGACAGCGAGCTCCTATAATTCACCCCTCCACTTT.

The chain recombines TRBV30 with TRBJ1-4, with TRBD1 as a possible D gene (6 bases). Germline V gene data show CDR1 as GTSNPN and CDR2 as SVGIG (reference sequence). V shed 1 base and J shed 8 bases, with 17 bases lying between them. CDR3 size: 15 residues. In nucleotides, the CDR3 is TGTGCCTGGAGTGAGAGGGGGGCGGCAGGGGAAAAACTGTTTTTT. This encodes CAWSERGAAGEKLFF.

The chain has TRBV11-3 and TRBJ2-1; D may be TRBD1 or TRBD2 (5 bases each). Between the trimmed V and J ends, which lost 5 bases and 5 bases, there was a span of 19 bases. The CDR3 has 16 amino acids. The germline V gene has CDR1 SGHNT and CDR2 YENEEA. The CDR3 DNA is TGTGCCAGCAGCCCTATCAGAGAGTCGGGACACAATGAGCAGTTCTTC. This translates into CASSPIRESGHNEQFF.

The V call is TRBV4-3, the J call TRBJ1-5; D is unclear. The V end was cut by 0 bases, the J end by 5 bases, with 11 bases between. CDR1 LGHNA and CDR2 YSLEER come from the germline V gene. The CDR3 extends over 15 amino acids. CDR3 bases: TGCGCCAGCAGCCAAGATCAGGCGGGCGATCAGCCCCAGCATTTT. Translating gives CASSQDQAGDQPQHF.

This chain connects TRBV28 to TRBJ1-5; tentative D call: TRBD1 (6 bases). Deletions cut 1 base from V and 5 bases from J, with 12 bases between. The germline V gene has CDR1 MDHEN and CDR2 SYDVKM. The CDR3 runs 15 residues. Here the CDR3 DNA reads TGTGCCAGCAGTTTATTAGGGGGATCTTATCAGCCCCAGCATTTT. Its translation is CASSLLGGSYQPQHF.

This clone was counted a few times. The chain employs TRBV4-2 and TRBJ1-1; D unresolved. Per germline, CDR1 LGHNA and CDR2 YNFKEQ. V gave up 1 base and J gave up 5 bases, with 8 bases separating them. The CDR3 is 13 residues long. The CDR3 DNA is TGTGCCAGCAGCCAAGCTAGGGAGACTGAAGCTTTCTTT. It translates to CASSQARETEAFF.

This sequence joins TRBV4-2 and TRBJ2-5, with 8 bases identical to TRBD2. J was trimmed by 4 bases and V by 6 bases; bases with no gene match: 10. Germline V lookup: CDR1 LGHNA, CDR2 YNFKEQ. The CDR3 has 15 amino acids. The DNA of the CDR3 is TGTGCCAGCAGTTCAACGGGGGGGCTACGAGAGACCCAGTACTTC. Residues: CASSSTGGLRETQYF.

This rearrangement joins TRBV4-1 to TRBJ1-5, with TRBD1 as a possible D gene (5 bases). The V and J ends lost 5 bases and 7 bases respectively, with 12 bases between them. There are 13 residues in the CDR3. The germline V gene encodes CDR1 MGHRA and CDR2 YSYEKL. The CDR3 here is CASSISGSQPQHF. Written as DNA, the CDR3 is TGCGCCAGCAGCATATCAGGGAGCCAGCCCCAGCATTTT.